A single sample gave rise to the 29 T cell receptor beta chains below, sequenced in a study of T cell responses to AZD1222 COVID-19 vaccine (dated by TCRdb to 2020 to 2023). The meaning of the sample's time point label: about 28 days (+/-7) after the second vaccine dose. Receptor libraries were prepared by the immunoSEQ multiplex PCR assay. TCRdb retrieved this table from immuneACCESS and kept in-frame rearrangements only. Not all clones are present; in checked studies, unresolved V genes account for under half, and no reason is known for the remainder. In this sample the table shows some 150,000 clones, 80% to 95% of which occur a single time. The ten biggest clones cover around 3.5% of the sample. Sequencing was performed on peripheral blood, taken 28 days after the second AZD1222 dose. The origin of the receptors is an adult who received the AZD1222 COVID-19 vaccine.

This chain uses TRBV30 with TRBJ1-3, with 8 bases identical to TRBD1. The CDR3 is 13 residues long. Trimming at V came to 3 bases and at J to 2 bases, leaving 0 bases not matched to a gene. Germline CDR1 is GTSNPN and CDR2 is SVGIG (reference sequence). The CDR3 loop is CAWRTGAGNTIYF. The DNA for the CDR3 is TGTGCCTGGAGGACAGGGGCTGGAAACACCATATATTTT.

The chain links TRBV6-2 or TRBV6-3 to TRBJ2-1; 9 nucleotides match TRBD1. The CDR3 length is 19 residues. V trimming: 6 bases; J trimming: 4 bases; junction bases outside the gene matches: 19. Germline loops: CDR1 MNHEY, CDR2 SVGEGT. In DNA form, the CDR3 reads TGTGCCAGCAGCCGAAAGGGGGCCCTACAGGGGGCCTTTTACAATGAGCAGTTCTTC. Its protein is CASSRKGALQGAFYNEQFF.

The chain combines TRBV7-9 with TRBJ1-5; D not resolved. Deletions cut 3 bases from V and 7 bases from J, with 10 bases between. The CDR3 covers 13 residues. Per germline, CDR1 SEHNR and CDR2 FQNEAQ (reference sequence). For the CDR3, the DNA is TGTGCCAGCAGCTTGAGTCGGTTACAGCCCCAGCATTTT. This gives the protein CASSLSRLQPQHF.

The chain is built from TRBV18 and TRBJ2-3; unclear D gene. The CDR3 sequence is 14 residues long. V was shortened by 0 bases and J by 4 bases, with 8 bases between the two germline ends. CDR1 is KGHSH and CDR2 is LQKENI in the germline V gene. This CDR3 is CASSPPGWADTQYF. The CDR3 bases are TGTGCCAGCTCACCACCGGGGTGGGCAGATACGCAGTATTTT.

The V call is TRBV11-3, the J call TRBJ2-5; 13 bases line up with TRBD2. This CDR3 is built from 17 residues. J was trimmed by 1 base and V by 1 base; bases with no gene match: 3. CDR1 is SGHNT and CDR2 is YENEEA in the germline V gene. CDR3 residues: CASSLGLAGGGQETQYF. The DNA for the CDR3 is TGTGCCAGCAGCTTAGGACTAGCGGGAGGCGGCCAAGAGACCCAGTACTTC.

The chain uses TRBV7-9 and TRBJ1-1; 7 positions agree with TRBD1. Losses at the gene ends were 4 bases for V and 1 base for J; bases not matched to a gene: 9. Germline CDR1 and CDR2: SEHNR and FQNEAQ (reference sequence). The CDR3 spans 16 residues. As DNA, the CDR3 is TGTGCCAGCAGCTCCCCACCCGGGACAGAGAACACTGAAGCTTTCTTT. It encodes CASSSPPGTENTEAFF.

CDR3: CASSYSKLRRGYTF. The DNA for the CDR3 is TGTGCCAGCAGTTACTCGAAACTGAGAAGGGGCTACACCTTC. The chain combines TRBV6-5 with TRBJ1-2; D gene ambiguous. Germline CDR1 and CDR2: MNHEY and SVGAGI. The CDR3 runs to 14 residues. V lost 0 bases to trimming and J lost 8 bases, with 13 bases between them.

The rearrangement joins TRBV25-1 to TRBJ2-7; unclear D gene. This CDR3 comprises 12 residues. Per germline, CDR1 MGHDK and CDR2 SYGVNS. V shed 3 bases and J shed 6 bases, with 9 bases lying between them. The CDR3 reads CASSDVGSEQYF. In DNA, the CDR3 is TGTGCCAGCAGTGATGTGGGGTCCGAGCAGTACTTC.

Only one count was recorded for this clone. J is TRBJ2-1 and V is TRBV7-2; TRBD2 agrees at 15 bases. The CDR3 loop spans 15 amino acids. Germline V gene lookup returns CDR1 SGHTA and CDR2 FQGNSA. The ends lost 4 bases at V and 10 bases at J; junction bases unmatched: 5. CDR3 in amino acids: CASSWGTSGRKEQFF. The CDR3 nucleotides are TGTGCCAGCAGCTGGGGGACTAGCGGGAGGAAGGAGCAGTTCTTC.

The V call is TRBV4-1, the J call TRBJ2-2; tentative D call: TRBD2 (5 bases). The CDR3 sequence is 13 residues long. The V end lost 3 bases, the J end lost 6 bases, and 8 bases lay between the germline ends. The germline gives CDR1 MGHRA, CDR2 YSYEKL. The CDR3 reads CASSQGESGELFF. CDR3 nucleotides: TGCGCCAGCAGCCAGGGAGAGTCCGGGGAGCTGTTTTTT.

The V and J genes are TRBV5-1 and TRBJ2-3; D gene unclear. The germline CDR1 and CDR2 sequences are SGHRS and YFSETQ. V was clipped by 1 base and J by 1 base, with 10 bases between them. The length of the CDR3 is 15 residues. CDR3 nucleotides: TGCGCCAGCAGCTTGTCGGGCCGCGGCACAGATACGCAGTATTTT. Protein sequence: CASSLSGRGTDTQYF.

This rearrangement joins TRBV25-1 to TRBJ1-3, with D unclear. Trimming removed 2 bases at V and 6 bases at J, with 8 bases between. Germline V gene data show CDR1 as MGHDK and CDR2 as SYGVNS. This CDR3 is built from 13 residues. The chain's CDR3 is CASSEGGSNTIYF. The DNA for the CDR3 is TGTGCCAGCAGTGAAGGTGGTTCAAACACCATATATTTT.

This chain connects TRBV6-5 to TRBJ2-7; perhaps TRBD2 as D (5 bases). Trimming shortened V by 7 bases and J by 6 bases, and 10 bases separated the two germline ends. The CDR3 consists of 11 residues. Germline-derived CDR1 and CDR2 are MNHEY and SVGAGI. This chain's CDR3 is CASIEGSEQYF. The CDR3 DNA reads TGTGCCAGCATAGAGGGTTCCGAGCAGTACTTC.

The chain links TRBV9 to TRBJ2-3, with 10 bases matching TRBD2. V lost 3 bases to trimming and J lost 5 bases; unmatched junction nucleotides: 15. There are 18 residues in the CDR3. Germline lookup yields CDR1 SGDLS and CDR2 YYNGEE. DNA for the CDR3: TGTGCCAGCAGCGGACGTCAACAGCCGGGACTAGCGAGAGATACGCAGTATTTT. Residues: CASSGRQQPGLARDTQYF.

The chain recombines TRBV6-5 with TRBJ2-1, with 7 positions matching TRBD2. CDR1 and CDR2 (germline): MNHEY, SVGAGI. The CDR3 extends over 13 amino acids. V was clipped by 6 bases and J by 8 bases; unmatched bases: 7. The CDR3 region has the DNA TGTGCCAGCAGCTGGGAGGGACGGGATGAGCAGTTCTTC. Translated: CASSWEGRDEQFF.

V gene TRBV11-2 combines with J gene TRBJ2-1, with a possible D match to TRBD2 (5 bases). Between the trimmed V and J ends, which lost 2 bases and 6 bases, there was a span of 11 bases. This CDR3 is 14 amino acids long. From germline, CDR1 is SGHAT and CDR2 FQNNGV. CDR3 nucleotides: TGTGCCAGCAGCTTACGGCCAGAGGGCAATGAGCAGTTCTTC. It encodes CASSLRPEGNEQFF.

V and J are TRBV19 and TRBJ1-1; D call uncertain. In germline, CDR1 is LNHDA, CDR2 SQIVND (reference sequence). The CDR3 runs 13 residues. V was pared by 7 bases and J by 4 bases, with 13 bases between. DNA for the CDR3: TGTGCCAGTAAAGGGCCTTCTTTCACTGAAGCTTTCTTT. This gives the protein CASKGPSFTEAFF. Full variable domain (rest looked up from reference TRBV19 and TRBJ1-1): DGGITQSPKYLFRKEGQNVTLSCEQNLNHDAMYWYRQDPGQGLRLIYYSQIVNDFQKGDIAEGYSVSREKKESFPLTVTSAQKNPTAFYLCASKGPSFTEAFFGQGTRLTVV.

The chain has TRBV7-6 and TRBJ2-1, with D maybe TRBD2 (5 bases). V was cut by 5 bases and J by 4 bases, with 9 bases left in between. From germline, CDR1 is SGHVS and CDR2 FNYEAQ. The CDR3 runs to 13 residues. Here the CDR3 DNA reads TGTGCCAGCAGCACCCCGGGGTACAATGAGCAGTTCTTC. Protein product: CASSTPGYNEQFF.

The V call is TRBV18, the J call TRBJ2-1; TRBD2 matches at 10 bases. The CDR3 covers 15 residues. Germline loops: CDR1 KGHSH, CDR2 LQKENI. V shed 3 bases, J shed 8 bases, and the junction held 7 bases outside the gene matches. In DNA, the CDR3 is TGTGCCAGCTCACCCGATAGCGGGAGGAGCTATGAGCAGTTCTTC. Translated, it gives CASSPDSGRSYEQFF. The full variable domain, with the rest looked up from reference TRBV18 and TRBJ2-1, is NAGVMQNPRHLVRRRGQEARLRCSPMKGHSHVYWYRQLPEEGLKFMVYLQKENIIDESGMPKERFSAEFPKEGPSILRIQQVVRGDSAAYFCASSPDSGRSYEQFFGPGTRLTVL.

Worth noting for this clone: At the DNA level, this CDR3 is encoded by other sequences in the same sample as well. V is TRBV7-2 and J is TRBJ1-5, with no clear D. Germline CDR1 reads SGHTA; CDR2 reads FQGNSA. V was clipped by 1 base and J by 2 bases, with 6 bases between them. The CDR3 is 14 residues long. CDR3 loop: CASSLGGGNQPQHF. The CDR3 region has the DNA TGTGCCAGCAGCTTAGGGGGTGGCAATCAGCCCCAGCATTTT. Full variable domain (outside the CDR3, taken from reference TRBV7-2 and TRBJ1-5): GAGVSQSPSNKVTEKGKDVELRCDPISGHTALYWYRQSLGQGLEFLIYFQGNSAPDKSGLPSDRFSAERTGGSVSTLTIQRTQQEDSAVYLCASSLGGGNQPQHFGDGTRLSIL.

The chain uses TRBV27 and TRBJ1-1; 10 bases line up with TRBD1. Germline CDR1 MNHEY, CDR2 SMNVEV (reference sequence). This CDR3 spans 15 amino acids. V lost 5 bases and J lost 6; bases outside the gene matches: 9. CDR3 nucleotide sequence: TGTGCCAGCAGTCCATGGACAGGGGGTAAGGCTGAAGCTTTCTTT. Translation: CASSPWTGGKAEAFF.

This chain joins TRBV9 and TRBJ1-3; D may be TRBD1 (6 bases). Germline lookup yields CDR1 SGDLS and CDR2 YYNGEE. Trimming left V 2 bases short and J 0 bases short, with 12 bases between. The CDR3 is 16 residues long. DNA for the CDR3: TGTGCCAGCAGCGTGGAGGGACACCTCTCTGGAAACACCATATATTTT. This encodes CASSVEGHLSGNTIYF.

V and J are TRBV6-5 and TRBJ2-1; 8 bases fit TRBD1. The V segment lost 5 bases and the J segment 7 bases; nucleotides outside the gene matches: 10. The CDR3 runs 15 residues. Germline CDR1 is MNHEY and CDR2 is SVGAGI. CDR3 nucleotide sequence: TGTGCCAGCAGTAAACAGACAGGGGCCGAAAATGAGCAGTTCTTC. Its protein product is CASSKQTGAENEQFF.

The chain uses TRBV19 and TRBJ1-5; D remains unclear. Germline values: CDR1 LNHDA, CDR2 SQIVND (reference sequence). CDR3 length: 13 residues. V was trimmed by 3 bases and J by 2 bases, leaving 5 bases between them. This CDR3 reads CASSIMRNQPQHF. CDR3 sequence (DNA): TGTGCCAGTAGTATTATGCGCAATCAGCCCCAGCATTTT.

This chain links TRBV9 with TRBJ2-1, with 12 bases aligning to TRBD2. V gave up 3 bases and J gave up 3 bases; unmatched junction bases: 1. The CDR3 runs 15 residues. Germline-derived CDR1 and CDR2 are SGDLS and YYNGEE. Here the CDR3 reads CASSGTSGIYNEQFF. The CDR3 nucleotides read TGTGCCAGCAGCGGGACTAGCGGGATCTACAATGAGCAGTTCTTC.

The chain links TRBV18 to TRBJ1-1; D is unresolved. CDR1 is KGHSH and CDR2 is LQKENI in the germline V gene. The CDR3 consists of 13 residues. V lost 6 bases to trimming and J lost 4 bases, with 12 bases between them. This CDR3 reads CASSTQASTEAFF. In DNA form, the CDR3 reads TGTGCCAGCTCGACGCAGGCCTCCACTGAAGCTTTCTTT.

The chain uses TRBV5-5 and TRBJ1-3; D unclear. The CDR3 length is 15 residues. V lost 3 bases, J lost 4 bases, and 14 bases lay in between. The germline V gene has CDR1 SGHKS and CDR2 YYEKEE (reference sequence). CDR3 loop: CASSSGREIGNTIYF. The CDR3 nucleotides are TGTGCCAGCAGCTCCGGACGGGAAATCGGAAACACCATATATTTT.

V usage is TRBV18 and J usage is TRBJ2-2, with TRBD1 as a possible D gene (5 bases). CDR1 is KGHSH, CDR2 LQKENI, per germline. Trimming removed 3 bases from V and 4 bases from J, with 21 bases in between. This CDR3 has 18 amino acids. The CDR3 spells CASSPSGRAPNGTGELFF. CDR3 sequence (DNA): TGTGCCAGCTCACCTTCTGGCAGGGCCCCTAACGGCACCGGGGAGCTGTTTTTT.

V and J are TRBV19 and TRBJ2-5, with 13 bases matching TRBD2. V was pared by 5 bases and J by 5 bases, with 5 bases of the junction left unmatched. CDR3 length: 15 residues. Germline lookup yields CDR1 LNHDA and CDR2 SQIVND (reference sequence). As DNA, the CDR3 is TGTGCCAGTAGTGAAGTGACTAGCGGGAGGGAGACCCAGTACTTC. This gives the protein CASSEVTSGRETQYF.